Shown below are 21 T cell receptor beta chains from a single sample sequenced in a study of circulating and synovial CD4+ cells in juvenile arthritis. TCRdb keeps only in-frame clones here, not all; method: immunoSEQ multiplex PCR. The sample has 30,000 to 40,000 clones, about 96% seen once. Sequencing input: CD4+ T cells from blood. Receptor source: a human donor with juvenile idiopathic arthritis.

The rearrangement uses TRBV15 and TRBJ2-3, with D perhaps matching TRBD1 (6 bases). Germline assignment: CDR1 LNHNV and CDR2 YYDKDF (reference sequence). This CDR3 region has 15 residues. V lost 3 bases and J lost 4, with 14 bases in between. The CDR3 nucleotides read TGTGCCACCAGCAGCTTAGGGGGAGAGGCAGATACGCAGTATTTT. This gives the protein CATSSLGGEADTQYF.

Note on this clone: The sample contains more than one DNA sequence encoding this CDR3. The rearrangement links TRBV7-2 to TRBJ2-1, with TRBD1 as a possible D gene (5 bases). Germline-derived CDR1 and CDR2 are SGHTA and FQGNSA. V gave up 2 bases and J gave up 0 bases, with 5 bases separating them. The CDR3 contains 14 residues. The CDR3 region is CASSLRGSYNEQFF. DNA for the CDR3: TGTGCCAGCAGCTTAAGGGGCTCCTACAATGAGCAGTTCTTC.

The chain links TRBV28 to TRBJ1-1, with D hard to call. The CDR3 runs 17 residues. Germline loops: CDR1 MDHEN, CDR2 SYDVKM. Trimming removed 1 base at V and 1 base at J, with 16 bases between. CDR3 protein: CASSLYPGRRRNTEAFF. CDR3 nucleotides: TGTGCCAGCAGTTTATATCCCGGTAGGCGGCGGAACACTGAAGCTTTCTTT.

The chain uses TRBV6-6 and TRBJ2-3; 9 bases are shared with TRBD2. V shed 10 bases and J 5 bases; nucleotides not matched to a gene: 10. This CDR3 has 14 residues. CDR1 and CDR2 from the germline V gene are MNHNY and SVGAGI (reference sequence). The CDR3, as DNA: TGTGCCACCCACTTAGCGGGAGACATAGATACGCAGTATTTT. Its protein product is CATHLAGDIDTQYF.

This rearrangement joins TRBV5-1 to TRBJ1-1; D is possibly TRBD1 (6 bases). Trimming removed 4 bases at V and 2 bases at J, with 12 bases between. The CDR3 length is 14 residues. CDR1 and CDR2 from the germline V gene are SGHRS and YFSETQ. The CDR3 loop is CASSLQGGNTEAFF. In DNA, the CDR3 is TGCGCCAGCAGCCTACAGGGTGGTAACACTGAAGCTTTCTTT. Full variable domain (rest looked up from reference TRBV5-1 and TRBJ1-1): KAGVTQTPRYLIKTRGQQVTLSCSPISGHRSVSWYQQTPGQGLQFLFEYFSETQRNKGNFPGRFSGRQFSNSRSEMNVSTLELGDSALYLCASSLQGGNTEAFFGQGTRLTVV.

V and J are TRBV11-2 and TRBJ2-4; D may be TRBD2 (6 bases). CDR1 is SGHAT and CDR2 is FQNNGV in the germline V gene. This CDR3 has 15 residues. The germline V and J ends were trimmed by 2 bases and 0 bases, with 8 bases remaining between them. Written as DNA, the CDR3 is TGTGCCAGCAGCTTAACGGGGGTAGCCAAAAACATTCAGTACTTC. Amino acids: CASSLTGVAKNIQYF. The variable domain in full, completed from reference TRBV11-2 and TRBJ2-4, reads EAGVAQSPRYKIIEKRQSVAFWCNPISGHATLYWYQQILGQGPKLLIQFQNNGVVDDSQLPKDRFSAERLKGVDSTLKIQPAKLEDSAVYLCASSLTGVAKNIQYFGAGTRLSVL.

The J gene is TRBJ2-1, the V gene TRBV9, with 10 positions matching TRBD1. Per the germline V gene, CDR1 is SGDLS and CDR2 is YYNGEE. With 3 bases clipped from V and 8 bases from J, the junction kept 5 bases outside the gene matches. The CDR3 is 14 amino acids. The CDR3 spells CASSAGQGFDEQFF. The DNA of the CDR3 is TGTGCCAGCAGCGCGGGACAGGGGTTCGATGAGCAGTTCTTC.

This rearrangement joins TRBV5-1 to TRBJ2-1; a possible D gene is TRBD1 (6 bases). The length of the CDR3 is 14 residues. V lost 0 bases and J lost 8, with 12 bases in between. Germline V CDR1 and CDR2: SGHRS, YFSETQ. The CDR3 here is CASSLGDRRHEQFF. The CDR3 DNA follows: TGCGCCAGCAGCTTGGGCGACAGGAGGCATGAGCAGTTCTTC.

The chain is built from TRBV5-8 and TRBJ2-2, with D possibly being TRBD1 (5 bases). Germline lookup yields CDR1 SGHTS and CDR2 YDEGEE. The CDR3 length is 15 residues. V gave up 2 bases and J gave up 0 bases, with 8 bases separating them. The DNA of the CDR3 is TGTGCCAGCAGCTTTCAGGGTACGAACACCGGGGAGCTGTTTTTT. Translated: CASSFQGTNTGELFF.

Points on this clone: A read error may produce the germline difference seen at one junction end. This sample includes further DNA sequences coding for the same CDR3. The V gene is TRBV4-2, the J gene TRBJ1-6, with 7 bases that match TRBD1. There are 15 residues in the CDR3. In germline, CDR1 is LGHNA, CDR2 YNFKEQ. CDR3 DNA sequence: TGTGCCAGCAGCCAAGGTCAGGGGGATAATTCCCCCCTCCACTTT. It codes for CASSQGQGDNSPLHF.

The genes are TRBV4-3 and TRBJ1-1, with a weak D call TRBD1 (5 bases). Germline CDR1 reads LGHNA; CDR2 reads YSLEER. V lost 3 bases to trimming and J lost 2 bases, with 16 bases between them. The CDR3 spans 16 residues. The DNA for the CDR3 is TGCGCCAGCAGCCATCAGTCAGGGCTTGACAACACTGAAGCTTTCTTT. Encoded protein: CASSHQSGLDNTEAFF.

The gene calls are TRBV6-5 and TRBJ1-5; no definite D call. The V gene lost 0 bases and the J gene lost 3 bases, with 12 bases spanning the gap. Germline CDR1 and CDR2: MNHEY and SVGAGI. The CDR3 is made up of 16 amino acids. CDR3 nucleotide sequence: TGTGCCAGCAGTTACTCCCGGGGAGCTTCCAATCAGCCCCAGCATTTT. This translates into CASSYSRGASNQPQHF.

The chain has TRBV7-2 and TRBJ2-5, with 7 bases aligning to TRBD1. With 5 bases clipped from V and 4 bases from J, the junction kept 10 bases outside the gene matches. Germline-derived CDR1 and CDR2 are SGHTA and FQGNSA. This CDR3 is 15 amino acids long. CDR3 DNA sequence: TGTGCCAGCAGCGTTTCCAGGGGGTTTGGAGAGACCCAGTACTTC. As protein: CASSVSRGFGETQYF.

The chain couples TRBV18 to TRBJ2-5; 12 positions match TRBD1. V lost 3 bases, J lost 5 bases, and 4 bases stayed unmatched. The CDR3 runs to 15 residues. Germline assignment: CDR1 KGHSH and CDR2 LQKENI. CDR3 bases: TGTGCCAGCTCACCGGGACAGGGGGCACGGGAGACCCAGTACTTC. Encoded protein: CASSPGQGARETQYF.

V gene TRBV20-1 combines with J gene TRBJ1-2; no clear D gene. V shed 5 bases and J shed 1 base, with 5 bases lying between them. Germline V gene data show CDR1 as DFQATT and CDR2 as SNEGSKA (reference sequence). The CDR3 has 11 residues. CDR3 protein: CSAHFNYGYTF. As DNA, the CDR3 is TGCAGTGCTCACTTTAACTATGGCTACACCTTC.

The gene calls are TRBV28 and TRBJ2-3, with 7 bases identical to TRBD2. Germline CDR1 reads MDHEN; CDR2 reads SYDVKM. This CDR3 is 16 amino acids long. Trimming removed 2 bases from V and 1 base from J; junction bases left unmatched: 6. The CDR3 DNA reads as TGTGCCAGCAGTTTACGCGGACTAGGGGGCACAGATACGCAGTATTTT. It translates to CASSLRGLGGTDTQYF.

As DNA, the CDR3 is TGTGCCAGCAGCCTCGACAGCCCCCTTAATGAAAAACTGTTTTTT. Amino acids: CASSLDSPLNEKLFF. This chain links TRBV7-2 with TRBJ1-4, with D possibly TRBD1 on 5 matching bases. The V and J ends lost 5 bases and 4 bases respectively, with 14 bases between them. This CDR3 contains 15 residues. Germline CDR1 SGHTA, CDR2 FQGNSA.

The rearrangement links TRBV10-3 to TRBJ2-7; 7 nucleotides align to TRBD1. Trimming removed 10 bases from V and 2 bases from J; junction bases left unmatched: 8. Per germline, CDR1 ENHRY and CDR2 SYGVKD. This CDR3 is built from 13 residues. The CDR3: CATSRDRTYEQYF. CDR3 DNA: TGTGCCACCAGCCGGGACAGAACCTACGAGCAGTACTTC.

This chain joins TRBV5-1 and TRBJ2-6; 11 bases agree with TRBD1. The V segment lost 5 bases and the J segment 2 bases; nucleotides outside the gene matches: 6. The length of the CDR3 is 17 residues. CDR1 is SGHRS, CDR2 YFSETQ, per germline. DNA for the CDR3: TGCGCCAGCAGTTCCCGGGACAGGGGGACTGGGGCCAACGTCCTGACTTTC. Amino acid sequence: CASSSRDRGTGANVLTF. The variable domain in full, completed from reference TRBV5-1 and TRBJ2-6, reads KAGVTQTPRYLIKTRGQQVTLSCSPISGHRSVSWYQQTPGQGLQFLFEYFSETQRNKGNFPGRFSGRQFSNSRSEMNVSTLELGDSALYLCASSSRDRGTGANVLTFGAGSRLTVL.

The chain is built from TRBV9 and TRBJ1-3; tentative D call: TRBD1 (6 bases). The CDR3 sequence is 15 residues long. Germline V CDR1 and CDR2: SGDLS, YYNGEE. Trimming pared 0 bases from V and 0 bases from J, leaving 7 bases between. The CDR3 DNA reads TGTGCCAGCAGCGTAGAAGGGGGCTCTGGAAACACCATATATTTT. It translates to CASSVEGGSGNTIYF.

In nucleotides, the CDR3 is TGCAGTGCTAGAGATCGGGACAGGGAGTTCTTC. Translated: CSARDRDREFF. The chain carries TRBV20-1 and TRBJ2-1; 9 nucleotides match TRBD1. Germline values: CDR1 DFQATT, CDR2 SNEGSKA (reference sequence). V dropped 0 bases and J dropped 14; count of bases not matched to a gene: 2. This CDR3 has 11 amino acids.